Listed below are T cell receptor beta chains from one sample, sequenced in a study of T cells in Graves' hyperthyroidism and ophthalmopathy. TCRdb called the multiplex PCR reads again in MiXCR, with one record for every CDR3 protein. The data contain 400,000 to 500,000 distinct CDR3 sequences, roughly 13% of them singletons. The material sequenced was blood. The receptors originated from a woman under 30 with Graves' hyperthyroidism. Both conserved end residues are part of each CDR3. The order of the fields is J gene, V gene, clone size, D gene, CDR3 protein, CDR3 DNA. A D gene is named only where the DNA matches it firmly. Rows give clone size only sometimes, using once, few, many, or a class for an expanded clone.

J gene: TRBJ2-1
V gene: TRBV13
clone size: -
D gene: -
CDR3 protein: CASSKNRAGNEQFF
CDR3 DNA: TGTGCCAGCAGCAAGAACAGGGCTGGGAATGAGCAGTTCTTC

J gene: TRBJ2-7
V gene: TRBV27
clone size: many
D gene: -
CDR3 protein: CASSLWGGREQYF
CDR3 DNA: TGTGCCAGCAGTTTATGGGGGGGGCGAGAGCAGTACTTC

J gene: TRBJ1-4
V gene: TRBV4-1
clone size: few
D gene: -
CDR3 protein: CASSQDASFNEKLFF
CDR3 DNA: TGCGCCAGCAGCCAAGATGCGAGTTTCAATGAAAAACTGTTTTTT

J gene: TRBJ2-7
V gene: TRBV27
clone size: many
D gene: -
CDR3 protein: CASRRLDSGSPNYEQYF
CDR3 DNA: TGTGCCAGCAGGAGACTGGATTCAGGAAGCCCCAACTACGAGCAGTACTTC

J gene: TRBJ1-5
V gene: TRBV5-1
clone size: -
D gene: TRBD1
CDR3 protein: CASSLGVTGGVQPQHF
CDR3 DNA: TGCGCCAGCAGCTTGGGGGTGACAGGGGGGGTTCAGCCCCAGCATTTT

J gene: TRBJ2-7
V gene: TRBV12-5
clone size: few
D gene: TRBD2
CDR3 protein: CASGLVLAGGPIPYEQYF
CDR3 DNA: TGTGCTAGTGGTTTGGTCCTAGCGGGAGGGCCTATCCCCTACGAGCAGTACTTC

J gene: TRBJ2-7
V gene: TRBV20-1
clone size: many
D gene: TRBD2
CDR3 protein: CSARWEGYEQYF
CDR3 DNA: TGCAGTGCTAGGTGGGAGGGATACGAGCAGTACTTC

J gene: TRBJ1-6
V gene: TRBV7-9
clone size: -
D gene: -
CDR3 protein: CASSLGQGSYNSPLHF
CDR3 DNA: TGTGCCAGCAGCTTAGGCCAGGGGAGTTATAATTCACCCCTCCACTTT

J gene: TRBJ2-6
V gene: TRBV5-1
clone size: few
D gene: TRBD1
CDR3 protein: CASSTGQGSGANVLTF
CDR3 DNA: TGCGCCAGCAGCACCGGACAGGGATCTGGGGCCAACGTCCTGACTTTC

J gene: TRBJ1-2
V gene: TRBV12-3/TRBV12-4
clone size: many
D gene: -
CDR3 protein: CASRHKGVRGYTF
CDR3 DNA: TGTGCCAGCAGACATAAGGGGGTAAGGGGCTACACCTTC

J gene: TRBJ2-5
V gene: TRBV10-2
clone size: few
D gene: TRBD2
CDR3 protein: CASTGLAGGQETQYF
CDR3 DNA: TGCGCCAGCACTGGACTAGCGGGAGGTCAGGAGACCCAGTACTTC

J gene: TRBJ1-1
V gene: TRBV28
clone size: many
D gene: TRBD1
CDR3 protein: CASSRYNTGGAYTEAFF
CDR3 DNA: TGTGCCAGCAGCCGCTACAACACAGGGGGCGCTTACACTGAAGCTTTCTTT

J gene: TRBJ2-2
V gene: TRBV15
clone size: few
D gene: TRBD1
CDR3 protein: CATGRDSNTGELVF
CDR3 DNA: TGTGCCACCGGCCGGGACAGCAACACCGGGGAGCTGGTTTTT

J gene: TRBJ1-3
V gene: TRBV30
clone size: few
D gene: -
CDR3 protein: CAWTALDTIYF
CDR3 DNA: TGTGCCTGGACGGCCCTCGACACCATATATTTT

J gene: TRBJ2-3
V gene: TRBV7-3
clone size: many
D gene: -
CDR3 protein: CASSSDLYTQYF
CDR3 DNA: TGTGCCAGCAGTTCCGATTTGTATACGCAGTATTTT

J gene: TRBJ2-7
V gene: TRBV28
clone size: many
D gene: TRBD2
CDR3 protein: CASSGSGTSSYEQYF
CDR3 DNA: TGTGCCAGCAGTGGGTCAGGGACTAGCTCCTACGAGCAGTACTTC

J gene: TRBJ2-5
V gene: TRBV5-1
clone size: many
D gene: TRBD2
CDR3 protein: CASSVGTSGNQETQYF
CDR3 DNA: TGCGCCAGCAGCGTTGGGACTAGCGGGAACCAAGAGACCCAGTACTTC

J gene: TRBJ1-1
V gene: TRBV5-1
clone size: -
D gene: -
CDR3 protein: CASSLEAHSNTEAFF
CDR3 DNA: TGCGCCAGCAGCTTGGAAGCACACTCGAACACTGAAGCTTTCTTT

J gene: TRBJ2-1
V gene: TRBV20-1
clone size: many
D gene: -
CDR3 protein: CSAREGSGGYNEQFF
CDR3 DNA: TGCAGTGCTAGGGAGGGGAGCGGAGGCTACAATGAGCAGTTCTTC

J gene: TRBJ2-5
V gene: TRBV20-1
clone size: many
D gene: -
CDR3 protein: CSASENGGQETQYF
CDR3 DNA: TGCAGTGCTAGTGAAAACGGAGGACAAGAGACCCAGTACTTC

J gene: TRBJ1-2
V gene: TRBV5-1
clone size: many
D gene: -
CDR3 protein: CASSLARDNYGYTF
CDR3 DNA: TGCGCCAGCAGCTTGGCCCGGGATAACTATGGCTACACCTTC

J gene: TRBJ2-3
V gene: TRBV20-1
clone size: many
D gene: TRBD2
CDR3 protein: CSARVLGLFADTQYF
CDR3 DNA: TGCAGTGCTAGAGTGTTGGGACTATTCGCAGATACGCAGTATTTT

J gene: TRBJ1-1
V gene: TRBV2
clone size: many
D gene: -
CDR3 protein: CASEGMDTEAFF
CDR3 DNA: TGTGCCAGCGAAGGGATGGACACTGAAGCTTTCTTT

J gene: TRBJ2-7
V gene: TRBV6-1
clone size: many
D gene: -
CDR3 protein: CASSEAPGVYEQYF
CDR3 DNA: TGTGCCAGCAGTGAAGCTCCCGGGGTTTACGAGCAGTACTTC

J gene: TRBJ1-2
V gene: TRBV15
clone size: many
D gene: -
CDR3 protein: CATSRDTGSYGYTF
CDR3 DNA: TGTGCCACCAGCAGAGATACAGGCAGCTATGGCTACACCTTC

J gene: TRBJ2-3
V gene: TRBV7-9
clone size: many
D gene: -
CDR3 protein: CASSLVGTDTQYF
CDR3 DNA: TGTGCCAGCAGCTTAGTGGGCACAGATACGCAGTATTTT

J gene: TRBJ1-1
V gene: TRBV2
clone size: many
D gene: -
CDR3 protein: CASTRGNTEAFF
CDR3 DNA: TGTGCCAGCACCCGGGGTAACACTGAAGCTTTCTTT

J gene: TRBJ1-2
V gene: TRBV28
clone size: few
D gene: TRBD1
CDR3 protein: CASSSTGTGGLYTF
CDR3 DNA: TGTGCCAGCAGTTCAACCGGGACAGGGGGCCTTTACACCTTC

J gene: TRBJ2-2
V gene: TRBV6-2/TRBV6-3
clone size: few
D gene: TRBD1
CDR3 protein: CASSYSLASWDRGTGELFF
CDR3 DNA: TGTGCCAGCAGTTACTCGTTGGCTTCCTGGGACAGGGGGACCGGGGAGCTGTTTTTT

J gene: TRBJ1-1
V gene: TRBV7-3
clone size: -
D gene: -
CDR3 protein: CASSPQPGIEAFF
CDR3 DNA: TGTGCCAGCAGCCCTCAACCGGGAATTGAAGCTTTCTTT

J gene: TRBJ2-7
V gene: TRBV7-8
clone size: few
D gene: -
CDR3 protein: CASSLAPGTYEQYF
CDR3 DNA: TGTGCCAGCAGCTTAGCTCCGGGGACCTACGAGCAGTACTTC

J gene: TRBJ1-6
V gene: TRBV6-1
clone size: -
D gene: -
CDR3 protein: CAAGGRSYNSPLHF
CDR3 DNA: TGTGCCGCGGGGGGACGCTCCTATAATTCACCCCTCCACTTT

J gene: TRBJ1-3
V gene: TRBV28
clone size: many
D gene: TRBD1
CDR3 protein: CASSWTGLSGNTIYF
CDR3 DNA: TGTGCCAGCAGTTGGACAGGTCTCTCTGGAAACACCATATATTTT

J gene: TRBJ2-7
V gene: TRBV5-1
clone size: -
D gene: TRBD1
CDR3 protein: CASSLVGQGFYEQYF
CDR3 DNA: TGCGCCAGCAGCTTGGTGGGACAGGGTTTCTACGAGCAGTACTTC

J gene: TRBJ2-7
V gene: TRBV9
clone size: many
D gene: -
CDR3 protein: CASSVRGGPSAYEQYF
CDR3 DNA: TGTGCCAGCAGCGTACGGGGAGGACCCTCTGCCTACGAGCAGTACTTC

J gene: TRBJ1-5
V gene: TRBV2
clone size: many
D gene: TRBD1
CDR3 protein: CASRGQGGQPQHF
CDR3 DNA: TGTGCCAGCAGGGGACAGGGCGGGCAGCCCCAGCATTTT

J gene: TRBJ2-2
V gene: TRBV2
clone size: few
D gene: -
CDR3 protein: CASRAPTRTGELFF
CDR3 DNA: TGTGCCAGCAGAGCCCCTACACGTACGGGGGAGCTGTTTTTT

J gene: TRBJ2-2
V gene: TRBV19
clone size: few
D gene: -
CDR3 protein: CASSHRAGELFF
CDR3 DNA: TGTGCCAGTAGTCACAGGGCCGGGGAGCTGTTTTTT

J gene: TRBJ2-1
V gene: TRBV12-3/TRBV12-4
clone size: few
D gene: TRBD1
CDR3 protein: CASNPGQGRYNEQFF
CDR3 DNA: TGTGCCAGCAATCCGGGACAGGGGAGGTACAATGAGCAGTTCTTC

J gene: TRBJ2-7
V gene: TRBV7-2
clone size: many
D gene: TRBD2
CDR3 protein: CASSPGLGGAYEQYF
CDR3 DNA: TGTGCCAGCAGCCCCGGACTAGGAGGGGCATACGAGCAGTACTTC

J gene: TRBJ2-7
V gene: TRBV19
clone size: few
D gene: TRBD2
CDR3 protein: CASSSRLAGKPYEQYF
CDR3 DNA: TGTGCCAGTAGTTCCCGGTTAGCGGGAAAACCTTACGAGCAGTACTTC

J gene: TRBJ1-6
V gene: TRBV3-2
clone size: few
D gene: -
CDR3 protein: CASSQVLATDNSPLHF
CDR3 DNA: TGTGCCAGCAGCCAAGTTCTCGCGACAGATAATTCACCCCTCCACTTT

J gene: TRBJ2-3
V gene: TRBV6-1
clone size: many
D gene: TRBD2
CDR3 protein: CASKTGAGGTDTQYF
CDR3 DNA: TGTGCCAGCAAAACCGGGGCGGGAGGCACAGATACGCAGTATTTT

J gene: TRBJ2-5
V gene: TRBV6-1
clone size: few
D gene: -
CDR3 protein: CASRDSFKETQYF
CDR3 DNA: TGTGCCAGCAGAGACAGTTTCAAAGAGACCCAGTACTTC

J gene: TRBJ2-7
V gene: TRBV12-3/TRBV12-4
clone size: many
D gene: TRBD1
CDR3 protein: CASNFQGEPYEQYF
CDR3 DNA: TGTGCCAGCAATTTCCAGGGGGAGCCCTACGAGCAGTACTTC

J gene: TRBJ1-5
V gene: TRBV7-2
clone size: many
D gene: TRBD1
CDR3 protein: CASSARTGGEDKGPQHF
CDR3 DNA: TGTGCCAGCAGCGCCCGGACAGGGGGGGAAGACAAGGGGCCCCAGCATTTT

J gene: TRBJ1-6
V gene: TRBV3-1
clone size: few
D gene: -
CDR3 protein: CASSQAIWISYNSPLHF
CDR3 DNA: TGTGCCAGCAGCCAGGCTATCTGGATTTCCTATAATTCACCCCTCCACTTT

J gene: TRBJ2-3
V gene: TRBV20-1
clone size: many
D gene: TRBD2
CDR3 protein: CSAPMTTSGADTQYF
CDR3 DNA: TGCAGTGCCCCGATGACGACTAGCGGGGCGGATACGCAGTATTTT

J gene: TRBJ2-3
V gene: TRBV6-1
clone size: many
D gene: TRBD1
CDR3 protein: CASSVGQDTDTQYF
CDR3 DNA: TGTGCCAGCAGTGTAGGACAGGACACAGATACGCAGTATTTT

J gene: TRBJ2-2
V gene: TRBV2
clone size: -
D gene: TRBD2
CDR3 protein: CASSDLAGGPNSNTGELFF
CDR3 DNA: TGTGCCAGCAGTGACCTAGCGGGGGGCCCAAACTCGAACACCGGGGAGCTGTTTTTT

J gene: TRBJ2-5
V gene: TRBV3-1
clone size: -
D gene: -
CDR3 protein: CASSPRGGLRWSETQYF
CDR3 DNA: TGTGCCAGCAGCCCAAGAGGTGGGCTGCGTTGGTCGGAGACCCAGTACTTC

J gene: TRBJ1-1
V gene: TRBV4-1
clone size: many
D gene: -
CDR3 protein: CASSQARGLNTEAFF
CDR3 DNA: TGCGCCAGCAGCCAAGCACGGGGGCTGAACACTGAAGCTTTCTTT

J gene: TRBJ2-7
V gene: TRBV3-1
clone size: many
D gene: -
CDR3 protein: CASSQDSREQYF
CDR3 DNA: TGTGCCAGCAGCCAGGATTCTCGGGAGCAGTACTTC

J gene: TRBJ2-4
V gene: TRBV29-1
clone size: few
D gene: -
CDR3 protein: CSVHATGSYIQYF
CDR3 DNA: TGCAGCGTTCATGCGACAGGTTCTTACATTCAGTACTTC

J gene: TRBJ2-3
V gene: TRBV28
clone size: many
D gene: -
CDR3 protein: CASTPPGSRTDTQYF
CDR3 DNA: TGTGCCAGCACCCCCCCAGGTAGCCGCACAGATACGCAGTATTTT

J gene: TRBJ1-2
V gene: TRBV28
clone size: many
D gene: TRBD1
CDR3 protein: CASSPTSPAGGRGYTF
CDR3 DNA: TGTGCCAGCAGTCCCACATCACCCGCAGGGGGCCGTGGCTACACCTTC

J gene: TRBJ1-3
V gene: TRBV30
clone size: many
D gene: -
CDR3 protein: CAWTSSGNTIYF
CDR3 DNA: TGTGCCTGGACCAGCTCTGGAAACACCATATATTTT